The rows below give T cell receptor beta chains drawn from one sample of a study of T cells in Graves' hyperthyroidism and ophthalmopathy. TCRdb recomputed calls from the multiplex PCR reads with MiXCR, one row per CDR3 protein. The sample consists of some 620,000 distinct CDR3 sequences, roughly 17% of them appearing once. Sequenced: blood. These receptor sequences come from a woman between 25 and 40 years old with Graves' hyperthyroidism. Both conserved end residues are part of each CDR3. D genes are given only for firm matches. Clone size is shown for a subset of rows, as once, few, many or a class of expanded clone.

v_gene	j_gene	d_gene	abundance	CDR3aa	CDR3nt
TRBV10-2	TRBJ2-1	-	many	CASSEAGLDNEQFF	TGCGCCAGCAGTGAAGCGGGTTTGGACAATGAGCAGTTCTTC
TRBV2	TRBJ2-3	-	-	CASSVFIGGMADTQYF	TGTGCCAGCAGTGTCTTCATCGGCGGGATGGCAGATACGCAGTATTTT
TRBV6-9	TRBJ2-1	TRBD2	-	CASSSTILAGGYNEQFF	TGTGCCAGCAGTTCTACCATCCTAGCGGGAGGGTACAATGAGCAGTTCTTC
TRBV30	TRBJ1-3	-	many	CAWTQSSGNTIYF	TGTGCCTGGACCCAAAGCTCTGGAAACACCATATATTTT
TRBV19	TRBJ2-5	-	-	CASSSRGRETQYF	TGTGCCAGTAGCTCCCGGGGTAGGGAGACCCAGTACTTC
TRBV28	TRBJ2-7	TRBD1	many	CASSYGGQGFYEQYF	TGTGCCAGCAGTTATGGGGGACAGGGCTTCTACGAGCAGTACTTC
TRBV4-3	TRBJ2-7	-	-	CASSREVGFYEQYF	TGCGCCAGCAGCCGTGAGGTCGGTTTCTACGAGCAGTACTTC
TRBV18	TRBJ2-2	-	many	CASSLIGQSGGELFF	TGTGCCAGCTCGCTCATCGGACAGTCAGGCGGGGAGCTGTTTTTT
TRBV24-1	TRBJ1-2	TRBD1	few	CATSDPRTGRGVYGYTF	TGTGCCACCAGTGATCCACGGACAGGGCGGGGGGTCTATGGCTACACCTTC
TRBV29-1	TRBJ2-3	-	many	CSVVAVGTDTQYF	TGCAGCGTTGTCGCCGTGGGGACAGATACGCAGTATTTT
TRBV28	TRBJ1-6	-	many	CASSLSAGARSPLHF	TGTGCCAGCAGTTTATCGGCAGGGGCACGGTCACCCCTCCACTTT
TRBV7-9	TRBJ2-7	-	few	CASSLAGGPSSYEQYF	TGTGCCAGCAGCTTAGCCGGGGGGCCGAGCTCCTACGAGCAGTACTTC
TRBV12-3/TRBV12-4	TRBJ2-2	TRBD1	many	CASSLRTGGAGELFF	TGTGCCAGCAGTTTGCGGACAGGAGGAGCCGGGGAGCTGTTTTTT
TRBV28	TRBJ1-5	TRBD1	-	CASSPDSTGVGYSNQPQHF	TGTGCCAGCAGTCCCGACTCCACAGGGGTAGGATATAGCAATCAGCCCCAGCATTTT
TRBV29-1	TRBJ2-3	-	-	CSVVRLTVHTQYF	TGCAGCGTTGTCCGCCTCACTGTCCATACGCAGTATTTT
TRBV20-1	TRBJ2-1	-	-	CSAIWLDSYNEQFF	TGCAGTGCTATTTGGTTGGACTCCTACAATGAGCAGTTCTTC
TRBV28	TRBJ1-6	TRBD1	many	CASDQTAGGRSPLHF	TGTGCCAGCGACCAAACGGCAGGGGGAAGATCACCCCTCCACTTT
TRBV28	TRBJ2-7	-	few	CASSFRRDDTYEQYF	TGTGCCAGCAGTTTTCGGCGGGACGATACCTACGAGCAGTACTTC
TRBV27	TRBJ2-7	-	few	CASSLRASYEQYF	TGTGCCAGCAGTTTAAGAGCATCCTACGAGCAGTACTTC
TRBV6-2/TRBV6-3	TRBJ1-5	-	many	CASSYRNQPQHF	TGTGCCAGCAGTTACCGCAATCAGCCCCAGCATTTT
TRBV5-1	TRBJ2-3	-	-	CASSLGTSAGTDTQYF	TGCGCCAGCAGCCTAGGGACCTCGGCAGGGACAGATACGCAGTATTTT
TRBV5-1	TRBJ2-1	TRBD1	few	CASSDATGGWEQFF	TGCGCCAGCAGCGACGCGACAGGGGGCTGGGAGCAGTTCTTC
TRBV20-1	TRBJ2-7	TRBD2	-	CSARDWREPAYEQYF	TGCAGTGCTAGAGATTGGCGGGAGCCGGCCTACGAGCAGTACTTC
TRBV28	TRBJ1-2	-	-	CASSPSQGGYGYTF	TGTGCCAGCTCACCATCGCAGGGTGGCTATGGCTACACCTTC
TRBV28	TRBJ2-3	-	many	CATKRQSSTDTQYF	TGTGCCACAAAGAGACAGTCAAGCACAGATACGCAGTATTTT
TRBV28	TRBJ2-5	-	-	CASKGRRRETQYF	TGTGCCAGCAAAGGCCGCCGCCGGGAGACCCAGTACTTC
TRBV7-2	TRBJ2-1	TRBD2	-	CASSESTSGTNNEQFF	TGTGCCAGCAGTGAATCTACTAGCGGGACTAACAATGAGCAGTTCTTC
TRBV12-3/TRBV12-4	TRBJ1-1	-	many	CASSLILHTEAFF	TGTGCCAGCAGTTTAATCCTGCACACTGAAGCTTTCTTT
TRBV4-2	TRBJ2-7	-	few	CASSQDRYADSYEQYF	TGTGCCAGCAGCCAAGATAGGTATGCGGACTCCTACGAGCAGTACTTC
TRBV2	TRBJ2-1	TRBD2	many	CASIGGLAGTEQFF	TGTGCCAGCATAGGAGGACTAGCGGGAACTGAGCAGTTCTTC
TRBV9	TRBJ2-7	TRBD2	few	CASTPRLAGDEQYF	TGTGCCAGCACCCCCCGGCTAGCGGGAGACGAGCAGTACTTC
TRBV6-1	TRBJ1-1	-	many	CASNPGLNTEAFF	TGTGCCAGCAATCCAGGTTTGAACACTGAAGCTTTCTTT
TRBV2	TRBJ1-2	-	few	CASMSGYTF	TGTGCCAGCATGAGTGGCTACACCTTC
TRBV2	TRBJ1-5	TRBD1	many	CASKGTALGNQPQHF	TGTGCCAGCAAGGGGACAGCTCTTGGCAATCAGCCCCAGCATTTT
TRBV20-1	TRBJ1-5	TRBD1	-	CSAFRDSFNQPQHF	TGCAGTGCTTTCCGGGACAGTTTTAATCAGCCCCAGCATTTT
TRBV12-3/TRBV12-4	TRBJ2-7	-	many	CASSFQGGNYEQYF	TGTGCCAGCAGTTTCCAGGGTGGAAACTACGAGCAGTACTTC
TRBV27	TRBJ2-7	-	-	CASSRWGESYEQYF	TGTGCCAGCAGTAGGTGGGGAGAGTCCTACGAGCAGTACTTC
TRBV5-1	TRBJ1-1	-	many	CASSLELAGPFEAFF	TGCGCCAGCAGCTTGGAGTTGGCAGGCCCCTTTGAAGCTTTCTTT
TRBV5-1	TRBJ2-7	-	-	CASSTNGATEDEQYF	TGCGCCAGCAGCACAAACGGGGCTACAGAGGACGAGCAGTACTTC
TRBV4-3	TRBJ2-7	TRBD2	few	CATGTSGTPHCEQYF	TGCGCCACCGGTACTAGCGGGACACCCCACTGTGAGCAGTACTTC
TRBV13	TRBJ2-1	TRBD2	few	CASSGNGRPYNEQFF	TGTGCCAGCAGCGGAAACGGGAGGCCCTACAATGAGCAGTTCTTC
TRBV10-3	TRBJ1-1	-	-	CAISEVVGQLNTEAFF	TGTGCCATCAGTGAGGTCGTTGGGCAGTTGAACACTGAAGCTTTCTTT
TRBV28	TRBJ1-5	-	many	CATKGGNQPQHF	TGTGCCACCAAAGGGGGCAATCAGCCCCAGCATTTT
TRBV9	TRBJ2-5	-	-	CASSAGQTQETQYF	TGTGCCAGCAGCGCCGGACAGACCCAAGAGACCCAGTACTTC
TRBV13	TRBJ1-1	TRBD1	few	CASTSKGGMNTEAFF	TGTGCCAGCACCTCGAAAGGGGGCATGAACACTGAAGCTTTCTTT
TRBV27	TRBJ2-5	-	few	CASSLSFLEVETQYF	TGTGCCAGCAGTTTATCTTTCCTAGAAGTGGAGACCCAGTACTTC
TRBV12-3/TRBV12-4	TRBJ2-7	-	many	CASSFGWYEQYF	TGTGCCAGCAGTTTTGGCTGGTACGAGCAGTACTTC
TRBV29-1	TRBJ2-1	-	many	CSVEVGGTTYNEQFF	TGCAGCGTTGAAGTAGGGGGGACTACCTACAATGAGCAGTTCTTC
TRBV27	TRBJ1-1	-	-	CASKFGVNTEAFF	TGTGCCAGTAAGTTCGGTGTGAACACTGAAGCTTTCTTT
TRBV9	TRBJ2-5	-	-	CASSVGTSYLETQYF	TGTGCCAGCAGCGTGGGAACTAGTTATTTGGAGACCCAGTACTTC
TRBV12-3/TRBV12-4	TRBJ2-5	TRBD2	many	CASRTSGRTETQYF	TGTGCCAGCAGGACTAGCGGGAGAACGGAGACCCAGTACTTC
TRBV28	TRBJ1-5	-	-	CASSDGTIYSNQPQHF	TGTGCCAGCAGCGACGGGACAATTTATAGCAATCAGCCCCAGCATTTT
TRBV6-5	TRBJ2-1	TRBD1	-	CASSYSLRQGGRNEQFF	TGTGCCAGCAGTTACTCCCTAAGACAGGGGGGTCGCAATGAGCAGTTCTTC